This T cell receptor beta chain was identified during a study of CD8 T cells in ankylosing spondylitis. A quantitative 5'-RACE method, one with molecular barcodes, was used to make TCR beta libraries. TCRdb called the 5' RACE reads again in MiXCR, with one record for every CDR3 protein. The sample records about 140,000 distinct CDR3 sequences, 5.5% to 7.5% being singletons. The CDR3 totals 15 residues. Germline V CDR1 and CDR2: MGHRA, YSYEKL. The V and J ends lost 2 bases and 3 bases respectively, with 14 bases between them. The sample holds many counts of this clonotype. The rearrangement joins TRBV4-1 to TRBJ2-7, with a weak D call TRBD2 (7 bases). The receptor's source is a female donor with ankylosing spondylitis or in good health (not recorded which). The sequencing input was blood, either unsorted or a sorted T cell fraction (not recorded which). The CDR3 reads CASSQIGGGIYEQYF. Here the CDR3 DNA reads TGCGCCAGCAGCCAAATAGGGGGGGGGATCTACGAGCAGTACTTC.